The 16 T cell receptor beta chains listed next were all sequenced from one sample in a study of blood T cell repertoires in COVID-19. Data came from immunoSEQ multiplex PCR; TCRdb stores just in-frame clones and leaves some out. The sample includes 140,000 to 150,000 clones, 75% to 90% seen only once; the top ten take 35% to 40%. The sample comprised peripheral blood. These receptors were taken from a man aged 45-60 years who had recovered from COVID-19.

The chain joins TRBV15 to TRBJ2-7; possible D gene TRBD2, 6 bases. Germline V gives CDR1 LNHNV, CDR2 YYDKDF (reference sequence). The CDR3 length is 13 residues. The V and J ends lost 5 bases and 6 bases respectively, with 14 bases between them. This CDR3 is CATSLSGVGEQYF. DNA of the CDR3: TGTGCCACCAGCCTGTCGGGGGTAGGCGAGCAGTACTTC.

V gene TRBV7-2 combines with J gene TRBJ2-1, with 12 bases lining up with TRBD2. V gave up 2 bases and J gave up 5 bases; unmatched junction bases: 13. The CDR3 consists of 19 residues. The germline V gene encodes CDR1 SGHTA and CDR2 FQGNSA. The CDR3 DNA is TGTGCCAGCAGCTTAACACTAGCGGGGGGTCGGGACAAAAACAATGAGCAGTTCTTC. This translates into CASSLTLAGGRDKNNEQFF.

V and J are TRBV5-1 and TRBJ2-5; the match to TRBD2 covers 8 bases. Germline V CDR1 and CDR2: SGHRS, YFSETQ. With V trimmed by 4 bases and J by 0 bases, 5 bases remained unmatched. This CDR3 contains 15 residues. This CDR3 reads CASSDSGGHQETQYF. In DNA form, the CDR3 reads TGCGCCAGCAGCGACAGCGGGGGTCACCAAGAGACCCAGTACTTC.

This chain links TRBV13 with TRBJ2-1; D perhaps matches TRBD2 (5 bases). CDR1 and CDR2 (germline): PRHDT, FYEKMQ (reference sequence). Trimming left V 0 bases short and J 5 bases short, with 11 bases between. CDR3 length: 15 amino acids. The CDR3 spells CASSLGVRTHNEQFF. The CDR3 DNA reads as TGTGCCAGCAGCTTAGGCGTTAGGACTCACAATGAGCAGTTCTTC.

The chain joins TRBV5-1 to TRBJ2-1; weak D call: TRBD1 (6 bases). Germline V gene sequence: CDR1 SGHRS, CDR2 YFSETQ. The V end was cut by 0 bases, the J end by 7 bases, with 14 bases between. This CDR3 has 15 amino acids. The CDR3 protein is CASSLDRVVQNEQFF. DNA for the CDR3: TGCGCCAGCAGCTTGGACAGGGTAGTACAAAATGAGCAGTTCTTC.

This clone has a single count. The genes are TRBV5-4 and TRBJ1-1, with 9 bases that match TRBD1. Looked up from germline, CDR1 is SGHNT and CDR2 is YYREEE (reference sequence). After removal of 4 bases from V and 1 base from J, the junction contained 2 bases not matched to a gene. This CDR3 spans 14 amino acids. The CDR3 protein is CASSMDRGNTEAFF. As DNA, the CDR3 is TGTGCCAGCAGCATGGACAGGGGGAACACTGAAGCTTTCTTT.

The chain links TRBV30 to TRBJ2-3, with 10 bases that match TRBD2. CDR1 and CDR2 from the germline V gene are GTSNPN and SVGIG (reference sequence). CDR3 size: 16 residues. V was clipped by 0 bases and J by 1 base; unmatched bases: 4. CDR3 amino acids: CAWSVGLAGGTDTQYF. CDR3 sequence (DNA): TGTGCCTGGAGTGTAGGCCTAGCGGGGGGCACAGATACGCAGTATTTT.

The chain joins TRBV10-1 to TRBJ1-6; TRBD1 matches at 9 bases. V was clipped by 4 bases and J by 6 bases; unmatched bases: 4. The V gene's germline CDR1 is WNHNN and CDR2 SYGVQD (reference sequence). The CDR3 loop spans 15 amino acids. The CDR3 region has the DNA TGCGCCAGCAGTGGGTCGGGACAGGGTAATTCACCCCTCCACTTT. Translating it yields CASSGSGQGNSPLHF.

The chain recombines TRBV5-5 with TRBJ1-6; weak D call: TRBD1 (5 bases). This CDR3 region has 14 residues. Germline lookup yields CDR1 SGHKS and CDR2 YYEKEE (reference sequence). V was clipped by 3 bases and J by 8 bases, with 12 bases between them. In DNA, the CDR3 is TGTGCCAGCAGCTCGGACACCTTTGATTCACCCCTCCACTTT. It translates to CASSSDTFDSPLHF.

This clone is a singleton in its sample. The V call is TRBV6-5, the J call TRBJ2-1, with TRBD1 matching 9 bases. The germline V gene encodes CDR1 MNHEY and CDR2 SVGAGI. The CDR3 totals 14 residues. The trim removed 8 bases at V and 3 bases at J, leaving 5 bases unmatched. The CDR3 loop is CASLGTGHYNEQFF. The CDR3 DNA reads as TGTGCCAGCTTAGGGACAGGGCACTACAATGAGCAGTTCTTC.

The chain is built from TRBV10-2 and TRBJ1-1, with a tentative D call TRBD1 (5 bases). V gave up 5 bases and J gave up 4 bases, with 14 bases separating them. This CDR3 is 14 amino acids long. The germline V gene has CDR1 WSHSY and CDR2 SAAADI. The CDR3 sequence is CASSQQGLATEAFF. CDR3 sequence (DNA): TGCGCCAGCAGTCAGCAGGGTTTAGCCACTGAAGCTTTCTTT.

This chain connects TRBV7-9 to TRBJ2-3, with 8 bases aligning to TRBD2. This CDR3 is 14 amino acids long. Germline trimming cut 5 bases from V and 0 bases from J; bases unmatched to any gene: 1. Germline CDR1 reads SEHNR; CDR2 reads FQNEAQ (reference sequence). CDR3 nucleotide sequence: TGTGCCAGCAGCCGGGAGGGAAGCACAGATACGCAGTATTTT. Residues: CASSREGSTDTQYF.

This chain connects TRBV7-2 to TRBJ1-1; D unclear. CDR1 SGHTA and CDR2 FQGNSA come from the germline V gene. The V end lost 2 bases, the J end lost 6 bases, and 10 bases lay between the germline ends. The CDR3 is 13 residues long. CDR3 protein: CASSLTVRAEAFF. The CDR3 DNA reads TGTGCCAGCAGCTTAACGGTGAGGGCTGAAGCTTTCTTT.

V usage is TRBV24-1 and J usage is TRBJ1-4; D unclear. The length of the CDR3 is 12 residues. Trimming removed 4 bases at V and 14 bases at J, with 13 bases between. Germline CDR1 reads KGHDR; CDR2 reads SFDVKD. The CDR3 reads CATSDPGGPLFF. The CDR3 DNA reads TGTGCCACCAGTGACCCCGGAGGTCCGCTGTTTTTT.

The chain employs TRBV6-5 and TRBJ2-7, with D possibly matching TRBD1 (6 bases). The CDR3 extends over 13 amino acids. CDR1 MNHEY and CDR2 SVGAGI come from the germline V gene. V was clipped by 5 bases and J by 4 bases, with 12 bases between them. CDR3 sequence (DNA): TGTGCCAGCAGTCTCAGACAGGCTTACGAGCAGTACTTC. Translated, it gives CASSLRQAYEQYF.

The table lists this clone with many counts. The rearrangement uses TRBV9 and TRBJ2-7; no clear D. CDR3 length: 15 residues. Germline CDR1 and CDR2: SGDLS and YYNGEE. Trimming left V 0 bases short and J 0 bases short, with 10 bases between. The CDR3 reads CASSVGAVSSYEQYF. Here the CDR3 DNA reads TGTGCCAGCAGCGTAGGGGCAGTAAGCTCCTACGAGCAGTACTTC.